The following is a T cell receptor (beta chain) sequence with its context. TCR beta VDJ and CDR3 profiles were obtained from a genomic DNA template. MiXCR was run by TCRdb on the reads, yielding one entry per CDR3 protein. The repertoire has about 270,000 distinct CDR3 sequences, around three fifths of them found once; the top ten carry approximately 8.2%. This entry comes from a study of CD8+CD57+ T cells in acquired aplastic anemia. This CDR3 has 13 residues. Germline-derived CDR1 and CDR2 are SNHLY and FYNNEI. The V end lost 4 bases, the J end lost 3 bases, and 10 bases lay between the germline ends.

The specimen sequenced was sorted CD4+, CD8+, or CD8+CD57+ T cells (not recorded which) from PBMCs. The sequence was collected from a human donor with severe aplastic anemia or a healthy control (not recorded which). The chain is built from TRBV2 and TRBJ2-7; tentatively, D is TRBD1 (6 bases). CDR3 in amino acids: CASSVQGNYEQYF. The DNA of the CDR3 is TGTGCCAGCAGTGTACAGGGCAACTACGAGCAGTACTTC.